Listed below are T cell receptor beta chains from one sample, sequenced in a study of cytomegalovirus exposure and HLA in healthy donors. Sequencing was performed with immunoSEQ multiplex PCR; in TCRdb, only in-frame clones are kept and a portion is missing. The sample shows 150,000 to 200,000 clones, 73% of them seen only once. Sequenced material: PBMCs. These receptors were obtained from a woman aged 18-29 years in good health and CMV-seropositive. The CDR3 runs from the conserved cysteine through the conserved F or W. The order of the fields is J gene, clone size, V gene, D gene, CDR3 protein, CDR3 DNA. The D gene is left open where the match is weak. Rows give clone size only sometimes, using once, few, many, or a class for an expanded clone.

TRBJ1-6,-,TRBV7-3,-,CASSLGSSYNSPLHF,TGTGCCAGCAGCTTAGGGAGCTCCTATAATTCACCCCTCCACTTT
TRBJ2-1,-,TRBV29-1,TRBD2,CSVGGLDYNEQFF,TGCAGCGTTGGTGGACTAGACTACAATGAGCAGTTCTTC
TRBJ2-2,-,TRBV7-7,TRBD1,CASSKGTGSWELFF,TGTGCTAGCAGCAAAGGGACAGGGTCTTGGGAGCTGTTTTTT
TRBJ1-5,-,TRBV4-1,TRBD1,CASSPQGAGQPQHF,TGCGCCAGCAGCCCACAGGGGGCTGGCCAGCCCCAGCATTTT
TRBJ1-1,-,TRBV7-3,TRBD1,CASSYTGGTEAFF,TGTGCCAGCAGCTATACAGGGGGCACTGAAGCTTTCTTT
TRBJ1-4,-,TRBV7-2,TRBD1,CASSRDRYNEKLFF,TGTGCCAGCAGCCGGGACAGATATAATGAAAAACTGTTTTTT
TRBJ2-7,-,TRBV7-2,-,CASSLAISGSEQYF,TGTGCCAGCAGCTTAGCGATATCAGGGTCCGAGCAGTACTTC
TRBJ2-7,few,TRBV7-2,-,CASSSSSVPEQYF,TGTGCCAGCAGCTCGTCTAGCGTCCCCGAGCAGTACTTC
TRBJ2-6,-,TRBV29-1,-,CSVSGGTGANVLTF,TGCAGCGTCTCCGGGGGTACTGGGGCCAACGTCCTGACTTTC
TRBJ2-6,-,TRBV4-1,-,CASSQERVHSGANVLTF,TGCGCCAGCAGCCAAGAGAGGGTTCACTCTGGGGCCAACGTCCTGACTTTC
TRBJ1-4,-,TRBV5-1,-,CASSPSGGANEKLFF,TGCGCCAGCAGCCCATCGGGGGGGGCTAATGAAAAACTGTTTTTT
TRBJ1-1,-,TRBV7-3,-,CASSSQAGGTEAFF,TGTGCCAGCAGCTCACAGGCGGGGGGCACTGAAGCTTTCTTT
TRBJ2-7,-,TRBV7-6,-,CASSPPDSSYEQYF,TGTGCCAGCAGCCCACCGGACAGCTCCTACGAGCAGTACTTC
TRBJ2-2,-,TRBV7-3,-,CASRVLRNTGELFF,TGTGCCAGCAGGGTTTTGAGGAACACCGGGGAGCTGTTTTTT
TRBJ2-3,few,TRBV4-3,-,CASSQEGVGGVLGTDTQYF,TGCGCCAGCAGCCAAGAAGGGGTAGGGGGGGTTCTTGGCACAGATACGCAGTATTTT
TRBJ2-7,few,TRBV5-4,-,CASSPGPGRESHEQYF,TGTGCCAGCAGCCCAGGTCCAGGTAGGGAGTCGCACGAGCAGTACTTC
TRBJ2-1,-,TRBV6-5,TRBD1,CASSSGTGYNEQFF,TGTGCCAGCAGTTCCGGGACAGGATACAATGAGCAGTTCTTC
TRBJ1-1,few,TRBV12-5,-,CASGFRGSTEAFF,TGTGCTAGTGGTTTCCGGGGGAGCACTGAAGCTTTCTTT
TRBJ2-2,-,TRBV11-3,-,CASSLARTGELFF,TGTGCCAGCAGCTTAGCCAGAACCGGGGAGCTGTTTTTT
TRBJ1-1,-,TRBV27,-,CASHGQTMNTEAFF,TGTGCCAGCCATGGACAGACCATGAACACTGAAGCTTTCTTT
TRBJ2-2,-,TRBV7-2,-,CASSLILNTGELFF,TGTGCCAGCAGCTTAATCTTGAACACCGGGGAGCTGTTTTTT
TRBJ2-4,-,TRBV6-1,TRBD1,CASRGQGRDIQYF,TGTGCCAGCAGGGGACAGGGACGAGACATTCAGTACTTC
TRBJ2-5,-,TRBV10-3,TRBD1,CAIRQTGPEETQYF,TGTGCCATCAGACAGACAGGGCCGGAGGAGACCCAGTACTTC
TRBJ2-2,once,TRBV4-3,TRBD1,CASSQDDRDTGELFF,TGCGCCAGCAGCCAAGACGACAGGGACACCGGGGAGCTGTTTTTT
TRBJ2-7,-,TRBV29-1,-,CSVDTQGSVEQYF,TGCAGCGTTGATACCCAGGGGTCCGTGGAGCAGTACTTC
TRBJ1-2,-,TRBV5-6,-,CASRRRADNYGHTF,TGTGCCAGCCGCCGGCGGGCTGATAACTATGGCCACACCTTC
TRBJ2-1,-,TRBV5-1,-,CASSFLGPEEQFF,TGCGCCAGCAGCTTCTTGGGGCCGGAAGAGCAGTTCTTC
TRBJ1-3,few,TRBV25-1,-,CASSAGQLDSGNTIYF,TGTGCCAGCAGCGCCGGACAGTTAGACTCTGGAAACACCATATATTTT
TRBJ2-7,-,TRBV7-3,TRBD1,CASSPGAGGPPYEQYF,TGTGCCAGCAGTCCCGGGGCAGGGGGTCCCCCCTACGAGCAGTACTTC
TRBJ2-7,few,TRBV6-5,-,CASSGTTDSYEQYF,TGTGCCAGCAGCGGGACAACGGACTCCTACGAGCAGTACTTC
TRBJ1-2,few,TRBV6-6,-,CASSPLAGRFSYGYTF,TGTGCCAGCAGTCCTCTGGCAGGGCGATTTTCCTATGGCTACACCTTC
TRBJ2-7,few,TRBV28,TRBD1,CATRQGTYEQYF,TGTGCCACAAGACAGGGGACCTACGAGCAGTACTTC
TRBJ1-6,-,TRBV6-5,-,CASSQFRDMSSPLHF,TGTGCCAGCAGCCAGTTCAGGGATATGAGTTCACCCCTCCACTTT
TRBJ2-7,-,TRBV5-8,TRBD1,CASSGQILYEQYF,TGTGCCAGCTCGGGACAGATCCTCTACGAGCAGTACTTC
TRBJ2-2,few,TRBV6-1,-,CASLGSSGTGELFF,TGTGCCAGCCTTGGGAGTTCGGGGACCGGGGAGCTGTTTTTT
TRBJ1-1,-,TRBV18,TRBD1,CASSLGQGGNTEAFF,TGTGCCAGCTCACTCGGACAGGGAGGGAACACTGAAGCTTTCTTT
TRBJ1-5,-,TRBV2,-,CASSVRSNQPQHF,TGTGCCAGCAGTGTTCGTAGCAATCAGCCCCAGCATTTT
TRBJ2-7,few,TRBV28,TRBD1,CATVGQVGREQYF,TGTGCCACCGTAGGACAGGTTGGTCGCGAGCAGTACTTC
TRBJ1-5,-,TRBV9,-,CASNRRWDQPQHF,TGTGCCAGCAACAGGAGATGGGATCAGCCCCAGCATTTT
TRBJ1-4,-,TRBV7-9,TRBD1,CASSPQGAVSEKLFF,TGTGCCAGCAGCCCGCAGGGGGCTGTAAGTGAAAAACTGTTTTTT
TRBJ2-1,-,TRBV7-3,TRBD1,CASSPQGNEQFF,TGTGCCAGCAGCCCACAGGGGAATGAGCAGTTCTTC
TRBJ2-6,-,TRBV12-5,-,CASGLGQPGANVLTF,TGTGCTAGTGGTTTGGGACAGCCTGGGGCCAACGTCCTGACTTTC
TRBJ1-1,-,TRBV10-3,-,CAISGTVNTEAFF,TGTGCCATCAGTGGGACAGTGAACACTGAAGCTTTCTTT
TRBJ1-2,-,TRBV7-6,TRBD1,CASATPGQGDYGYTF,TGTGCCAGCGCTACTCCGGGACAGGGGGACTATGGCTACACCTTC
TRBJ1-1,-,TRBV2,-,CASSARGHDMNTEAFF,TGTGCCAGCTCCGCGCGGGGGCACGATATGAACACTGAAGCTTTCTTT
TRBJ1-4,-,TRBV7-9,-,CASSQAGTLGEKLFF,TGTGCCAGCAGCCAAGCGGGGACCCTGGGAGAAAAACTGTTTTTT
TRBJ2-7,few,TRBV14,-,CASSQGPGRPLGEQYF,TGTGCCAGCAGCCAAGGCCCCGGCAGGCCTCTGGGCGAGCAGTACTTC